These T cell receptor beta chains were read from a single sample in a study of long-term antiretroviral therapy in people with HIV. Libraries were prepared by immunoSEQ multiplex PCR; TCRdb keeps only in-frame clonotypes and omits some of them. The sample has some 31,000 clones, approximately 97% seen once. Sequencing was performed on unsorted PBMCs, taken 6.9 years after starting antiretroviral therapy. Receptors originate from a man aged 30 to 39 with HIV. CDR3s include the opening cysteine and the closing phenylalanine or tryptophan. D genes are given only for firm matches. Clone size appears in some rows only: once, few, many, or a class for an expanded clone.

d_gene	abundance	v_gene	j_gene	CDR3nt	CDR3aa
TRBD2	.	TRBV10-3	TRBJ2-3	TGTGCCATCAGTGAGTCGGGAAGGGACTACGAATCAGATACGCAGTATTTT	CAISESGRDYESDTQYF
.	.	TRBV4-2	TRBJ2-3	TGTGCCAGCGGGACGCCTAGCACAGATACGCAGTATTTT	CASGTPSTDTQYF
.	.	TRBV5-4	TRBJ1-2	TGTGCCAGCAGCTTGGGTGGGAACTATGGCTACACCTTC	CASSLGGNYGYTF
.	.	TRBV19	TRBJ2-2	TGTGCCAGTAGTATGCTTGTTACCGGGGAGCTGTTTTTT	CASSMLVTGELFF
.	once	TRBV29-1	TRBJ1-1	TGCAGCGTTGCAGTGGCAGGCGGCAACACTGAAGCTTTCTTT	CSVAVAGGNTEAFF
.	.	TRBV27	TRBJ2-7	TGTGCCAGCAGTTTGGCGTTGGTGCGTGGCAGGAAAGTGTACGAGCAGTACTTC	CASSLALVRGRKVYEQYF
TRBD2	.	TRBV6-5	TRBJ2-5	TGTGCCAGCAGTTATGGTCCGGGAGGGGAGACCCAGTACTTC	CASSYGPGGETQYF
.	once	TRBV29-1	TRBJ1-3	TGCAGCGTTGTAACACCTGGAAACACCATATATTTT	CSVVTPGNTIYF
.	once	TRBV15	TRBJ1-4	TGTGCCACCAGCAGAGATCATCGGGGCACTAATGAAAAACTGTTTTTT	CATSRDHRGTNEKLFF
TRBD2	.	TRBV18	TRBJ2-5	TGTGCCAGCTCGGCTAGCGGGAGTTCCGCACAAGAGACCCAGTACTTC	CASSASGSSAQETQYF
.	.	TRBV4-2	TRBJ2-7	TGTGCCAGCAGCCAAGAGGCTTACGCTAGCTCCTACGAGCAGTACTTC	CASSQEAYASSYEQYF
TRBD1	.	TRBV6-1	TRBJ2-3	TGTGCCAGCAGTGAAGGGATGGGACAGGGCACAGATACGCAGTATTTT	CASSEGMGQGTDTQYF
.	few	TRBV5-4	TRBJ2-7	TGTGCCAGCAGCCCGACGGGGGACGCGGAGCAGTACTTC	CASSPTGDAEQYF
.	.	TRBV6-1	TRBJ2-2	TGTGCCAGCAGTATCCGGGGAGGGGGCACCGGGGAGCTGTTTTTT	CASSIRGGGTGELFF
TRBD1	.	TRBV6-1	TRBJ1-4	TGTGCCAGCAGTCAAAAACAGGGGAATGAAAAACTGTTTTTT	CASSQKQGNEKLFF
.	.	TRBV6-6	TRBJ2-7	TGTGCCAGCAAGATGGACCTCCGCTCCTACGAGCAGTACTTC	CASKMDLRSYEQYF
.	once	TRBV11-2	TRBJ2-1	TGTGCCAGCAGTCCGAACTACAATGAGCAGTTCTTC	CASSPNYNEQFF
.	.	TRBV11-2	TRBJ2-4	TGTGCCAGCAGCAGAAATCCCGAAGACATTCAGTACTTC	CASSRNPEDIQYF
TRBD2	.	TRBV5-4	TRBJ2-3	TGTGCCAGCAGCTCCGGGGGGGAGAGCACAGATACGCAGTATTTT	CASSSGGESTDTQYF
.	.	TRBV11-3	TRBJ2-2	TGTGCCAGCAGTGCAGGACCCGGGGAGCTGTTTTTT	CASSAGPGELFF
.	.	TRBV4-1	TRBJ2-1	TGCGCCAGCAGCCACCCCTCCGGACTCTCATCCAATGAGCAGTTCTTC	CASSHPSGLSSNEQFF
.	.	TRBV7-2	TRBJ1-2	TGTGCCAGCAGCTTAGCGCTTCCGACCGAGGGGGAATATGGCTACACCTTC	CASSLALPTEGEYGYTF
.	.	TRBV19	TRBJ1-5	TGTGCCAGTGGTATTACGGGCAGCAATCAGCCCCAGCATTTT	CASGITGSNQPQHF
.	.	TRBV7-7	TRBJ2-5	TGTGCTAGCAATAACGGCAGGGAAGAAGAGACCCAGTACTTC	CASNNGREEETQYF
TRBD2	.	TRBV30	TRBJ2-7	TGTGCCTGGAGACGGGGGGCCTACGAGCAGTACTTC	CAWRRGAYEQYF
.	.	TRBV18	TRBJ2-7	TGTGCCAGCTCACCTCCCCAGGGTCCCTACGAGCAGTACTTC	CASSPPQGPYEQYF
.	once	TRBV6-5	TRBJ2-4	TGTGCCAGCAGCCTCTCGTGGGTAGCCAAAAACATTCAGTACTTC	CASSLSWVAKNIQYF
.	.	TRBV5-1	TRBJ2-3	TGCGCCAGCAGCTCGCTTGGAGATACGCAGTATTTT	CASSSLGDTQYF
.	.	TRBV28	TRBJ2-7	TGTGCCAGCAGTTTCAGTGGCGGCGGGATTGGGGGCGAGCAGTACTTC	CASSFSGGGIGGEQYF
TRBD1	.	TRBV6-6	TRBJ2-3	TGTGCCAGCACGACAGGGGCCCCAGATACGCAGTATTTT	CASTTGAPDTQYF
.	once	TRBV29-1	TRBJ1-3	TGCAGCGTTCGCTACTTGTCTGGGGGCACCATATATTTT	CSVRYLSGGTIYF
.	.	TRBV7-8	TRBJ2-2	TGTGCCAGCAGCTTAGGGGGGAGAGGGAGAACCGGGGAGCTGTTTTTT	CASSLGGRGRTGELFF